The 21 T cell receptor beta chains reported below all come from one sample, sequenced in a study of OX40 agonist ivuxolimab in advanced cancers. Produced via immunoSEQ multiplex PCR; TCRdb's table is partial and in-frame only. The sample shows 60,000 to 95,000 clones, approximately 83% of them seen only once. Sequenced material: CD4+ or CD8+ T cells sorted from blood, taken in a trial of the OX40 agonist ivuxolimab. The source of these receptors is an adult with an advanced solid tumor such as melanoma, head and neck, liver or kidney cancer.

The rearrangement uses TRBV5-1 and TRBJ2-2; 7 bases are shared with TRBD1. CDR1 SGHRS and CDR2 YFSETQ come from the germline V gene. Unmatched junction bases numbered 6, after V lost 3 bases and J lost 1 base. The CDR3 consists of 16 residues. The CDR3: CASSSPGQLNTGELFF. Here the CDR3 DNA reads TGCGCCAGCAGCTCACCGGGACAGCTGAACACCGGGGAGCTGTTTTTT.

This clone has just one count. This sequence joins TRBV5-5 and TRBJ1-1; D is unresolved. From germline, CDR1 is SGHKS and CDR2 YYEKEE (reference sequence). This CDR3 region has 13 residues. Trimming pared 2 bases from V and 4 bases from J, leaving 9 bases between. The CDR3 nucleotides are TGTGCCAGCAGCTTTCGGGCAGGCACTGAAGCTTTCTTT. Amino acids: CASSFRAGTEAFF.

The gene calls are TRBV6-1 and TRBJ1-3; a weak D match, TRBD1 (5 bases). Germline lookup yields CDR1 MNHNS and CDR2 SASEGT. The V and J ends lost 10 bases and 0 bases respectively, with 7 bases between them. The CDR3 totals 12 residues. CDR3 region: CATTVSGNTIYF. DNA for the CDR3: TGTGCCACGACAGTCTCTGGAAACACCATATATTTT.

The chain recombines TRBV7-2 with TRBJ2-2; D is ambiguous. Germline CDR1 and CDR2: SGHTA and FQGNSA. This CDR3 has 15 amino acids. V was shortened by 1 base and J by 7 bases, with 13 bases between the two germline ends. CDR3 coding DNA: TGTGCCAGCAGCTTAGTAGCACGACTCGACGGGGAGCTGTTTTTT. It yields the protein CASSLVARLDGELFF.

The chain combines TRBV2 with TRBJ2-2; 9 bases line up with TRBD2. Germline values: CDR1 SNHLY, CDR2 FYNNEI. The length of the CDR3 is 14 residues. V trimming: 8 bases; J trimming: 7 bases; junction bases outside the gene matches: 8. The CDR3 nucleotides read TGTGCCAGCGGTTTGGCGGGGGGGAACGGGGAGCTGTTTTTT. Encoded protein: CASGLAGGNGELFF.

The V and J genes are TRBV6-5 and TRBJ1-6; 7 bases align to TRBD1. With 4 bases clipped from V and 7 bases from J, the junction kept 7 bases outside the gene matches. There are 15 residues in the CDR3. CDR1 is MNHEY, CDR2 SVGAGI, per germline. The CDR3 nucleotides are TGTGCCAGCAGTTCCAGACAGGGCAGGAATTCACCCCTCCACTTT. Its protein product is CASSSRQGRNSPLHF.

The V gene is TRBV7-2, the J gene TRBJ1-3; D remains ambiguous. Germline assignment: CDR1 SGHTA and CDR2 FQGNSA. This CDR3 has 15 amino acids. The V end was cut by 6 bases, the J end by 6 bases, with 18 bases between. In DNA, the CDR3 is TGTGCCAGCAGGTTCATCGAAAGCACCCTAAACACCATATATTTT. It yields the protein CASRFIESTLNTIYF.

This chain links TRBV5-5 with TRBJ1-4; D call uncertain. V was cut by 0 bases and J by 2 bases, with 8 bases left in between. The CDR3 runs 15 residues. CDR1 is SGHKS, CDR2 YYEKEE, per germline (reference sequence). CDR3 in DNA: TGTGCCAGCAGCTTGGGGGGAGGCACTAATGAAAAACTGTTTTTT. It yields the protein CASSLGGGTNEKLFF.

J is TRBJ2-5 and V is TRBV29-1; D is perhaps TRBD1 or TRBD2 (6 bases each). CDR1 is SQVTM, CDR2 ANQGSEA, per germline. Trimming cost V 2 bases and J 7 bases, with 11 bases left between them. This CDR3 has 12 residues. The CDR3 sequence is CSVEIGGRTQYF. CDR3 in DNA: TGCAGCGTTGAAATTGGGGGGCGGACCCAGTACTTC.

CDR3 amino acids: CASSEGLEGSGELFF. The CDR3 nucleotides are TGTGCCAGCAGCGAGGGACTAGAGGGTTCCGGGGAGCTGTTTTTT. The chain combines TRBV7-2 with TRBJ2-2, with TRBD2 matching over 8 bases. CDR1 is SGHTA, CDR2 FQGNSA, per germline. The CDR3 sequence is 15 residues long. V was clipped by 5 bases and J by 6 bases; unmatched bases: 8.

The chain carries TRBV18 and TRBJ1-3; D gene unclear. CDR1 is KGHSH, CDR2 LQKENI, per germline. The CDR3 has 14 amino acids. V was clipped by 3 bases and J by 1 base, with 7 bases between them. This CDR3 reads CASSPGESGNTIYF. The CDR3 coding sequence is TGTGCCAGCTCACCTGGGGAATCTGGAAACACCATATATTTT. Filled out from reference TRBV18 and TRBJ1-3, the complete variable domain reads NAGVMQNPRHLVRRRGQEARLRCSPMKGHSHVYWYRQLPEEGLKFMVYLQKENIIDESGMPKERFSAEFPKEGPSILRIQQVVRGDSAAYFCASSPGESGNTIYFGEGSWLTVV.

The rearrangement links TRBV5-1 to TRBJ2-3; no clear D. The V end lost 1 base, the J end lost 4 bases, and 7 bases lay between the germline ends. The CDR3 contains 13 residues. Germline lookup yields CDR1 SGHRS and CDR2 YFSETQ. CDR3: CASSLSNADTQYF. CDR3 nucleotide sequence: TGCGCCAGCAGCTTGAGCAACGCAGATACGCAGTATTTT.

In nucleotides, the CDR3 is TGTGCCAGTAGTATCCCCAGCAGGGACTACACCTTC. Protein product: CASSIPSRDYTF. The chain has TRBV19 and TRBJ1-2; TRBD1 might be the D (5 bases). The CDR3 is 12 residues long. Germline V CDR1 and CDR2: LNHDA, SQIVND (reference sequence). Trimming left V 3 bases short and J 10 bases short, with 12 bases between.

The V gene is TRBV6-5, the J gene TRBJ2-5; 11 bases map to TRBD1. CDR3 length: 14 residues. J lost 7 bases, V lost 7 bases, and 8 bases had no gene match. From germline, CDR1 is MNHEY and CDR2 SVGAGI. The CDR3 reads CASKGQGALGTQYF. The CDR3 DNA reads TGTGCCAGCAAAGGACAGGGGGCTCTGGGGACCCAGTACTTC.

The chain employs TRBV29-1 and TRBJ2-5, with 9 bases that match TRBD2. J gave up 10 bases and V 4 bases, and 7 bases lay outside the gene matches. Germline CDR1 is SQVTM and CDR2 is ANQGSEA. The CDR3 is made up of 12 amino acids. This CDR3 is CSVVPSGEGQYF. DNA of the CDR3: TGCAGCGTTGTACCTAGCGGGGAGGGCCAGTACTTC.

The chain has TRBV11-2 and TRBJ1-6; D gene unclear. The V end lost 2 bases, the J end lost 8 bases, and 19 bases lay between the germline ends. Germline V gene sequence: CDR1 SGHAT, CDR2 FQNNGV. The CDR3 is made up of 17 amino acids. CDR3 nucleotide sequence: TGTGCCAGCAGCTTAATGGGGTGGGTATGGTCGGATTCACCCCTCCACTTT. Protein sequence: CASSLMGWVWSDSPLHF.

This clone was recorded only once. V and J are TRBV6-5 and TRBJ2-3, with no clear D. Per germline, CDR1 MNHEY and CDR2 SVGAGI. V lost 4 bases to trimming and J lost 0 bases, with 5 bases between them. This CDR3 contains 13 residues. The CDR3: CASSWMSTDTQYF. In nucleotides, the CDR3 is TGTGCCAGCAGTTGGATGAGCACAGATACGCAGTATTTT.

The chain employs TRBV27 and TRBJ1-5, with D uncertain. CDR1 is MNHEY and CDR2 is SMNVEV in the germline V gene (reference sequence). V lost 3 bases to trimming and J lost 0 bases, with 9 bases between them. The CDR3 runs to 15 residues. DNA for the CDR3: TGTGCCAGCAGTTTGGAGGGTTATAGCAATCAGCCCCAGCATTTT. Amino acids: CASSLEGYSNQPQHF.

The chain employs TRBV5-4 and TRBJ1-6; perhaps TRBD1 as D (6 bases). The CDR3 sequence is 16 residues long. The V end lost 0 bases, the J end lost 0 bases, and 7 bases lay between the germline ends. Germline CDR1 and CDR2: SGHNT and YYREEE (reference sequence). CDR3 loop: CASSLEGGSYNSPLHF. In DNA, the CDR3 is TGTGCCAGCAGCTTGGAAGGGGGCTCCTATAATTCACCCCTCCACTTT.

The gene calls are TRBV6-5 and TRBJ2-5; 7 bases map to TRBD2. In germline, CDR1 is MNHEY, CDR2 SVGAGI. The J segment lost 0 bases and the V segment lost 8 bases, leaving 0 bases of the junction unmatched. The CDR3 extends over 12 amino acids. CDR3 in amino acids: CASGLDQETQYF. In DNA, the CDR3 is TGTGCCAGCGGACTAGACCAAGAGACCCAGTACTTC.

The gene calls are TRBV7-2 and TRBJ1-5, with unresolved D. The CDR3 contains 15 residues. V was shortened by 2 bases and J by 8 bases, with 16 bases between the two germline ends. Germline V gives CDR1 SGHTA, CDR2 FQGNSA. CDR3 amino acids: CASSLRAGSYEPQHF. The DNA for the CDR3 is TGTGCCAGCAGCTTAAGGGCTGGCAGCTACGAGCCCCAGCATTTT.